The rows below give T cell receptor beta chains drawn from one sample of a study of cytomegalovirus exposure and HLA in healthy donors. The assay was immunoSEQ multiplex PCR, and TCRdb's table has in-frame clones only and misses some. Among roughly 140,000 clones listed, around nine tenths were seen once. Sequenced material: PBMCs. All receptors come from a woman aged 18-30 years in good health and CMV-seropositive. Each CDR3 is given with its conserved first and last residue. The order of the fields is CDR3 DNA, CDR3 protein, J gene, clone size, D gene, V gene. D genes are given only for firm matches. The size field is filled for only some rows; it gives once, few, many or a size class.

TGTGCCAGCAGCTTAAGCCAGGCAGTTAACTATGGCTACACCTTC CASSLSQAVNYGYTF TRBJ1-2 NA NA TRBV7-2
TGTGCCAGTAGTATAGTGGTAGCTCCATACAATGAGCAGTTCTTC CASSIVVAPYNEQFF TRBJ2-1 NA NA TRBV19
TGTGCCAGTAGTATAGGTGGGACTAGACGCGAGCAGTACTTC CASSIGGTRREQYF TRBJ2-7 NA TRBD2 TRBV19
TGTGCCAGCTCACCACTTCAGGACAGGGACTACGAGCAGTACTTC CASSPLQDRDYEQYF TRBJ2-7 NA TRBD1 TRBV18
TGCGCCAGCAGCTTAATCAGCGGGTCGAAAGAGACCCAGTACTTC CASSLISGSKETQYF TRBJ2-5 NA NA TRBV5-1
TGTGCCAGCAAGGCGGGGGGAACTTACGAGCAGTACTTC CASKAGGTYEQYF TRBJ2-7 NA TRBD2 TRBV7-9
TGTGCCAGCAGCTACCGGGACAGGGGTCCTGGGGCCAACGTCCTGACTTTC CASSYRDRGPGANVLTF TRBJ2-6 NA TRBD1 TRBV7-9
TGTGCCAGCAGTTTGAGGGTCTATGGCTACACCTTC CASSLRVYGYTF TRBJ1-2 NA NA TRBV28
TGTGCCAGCATGGAGGAAGCGGGAGTGGGGGAGCAGTACTTC CASMEEAGVGEQYF TRBJ2-7 NA TRBD2 TRBV2
TGTGCCAGCAGCTTAAACGGAGCGGGGGCGAGAAATAATTCACCCCTCCACTTT CASSLNGAGARNNSPLHF TRBJ1-6 NA NA TRBV7-9
TGTGCCAGCAGTTCCGATAGACTAGCGGGTACCACCGGGGAGCTGTTTTTT CASSSDRLAGTTGELFF TRBJ2-2 NA TRBD2 TRBV27
TGTGCCAGCAGTTACTTGGGGGGGCGTGCCACTGAAGCTTTCTTT CASSYLGGRATEAFF TRBJ1-1 NA NA TRBV6-6
TGTGCCAGCAGCCGACAATTGGGGGGTTCCTACGAGCAGTACTTC CASSRQLGGSYEQYF TRBJ2-7 NA NA TRBV11-2
TGTGCCAGCAGTGAAAGGGCCCTTCGCCGGACAGGGGCGAATTCACCCCTCCACTTT CASSERALRRTGANSPLHF TRBJ1-6 NA TRBD1 TRBV6-1
TGCGCCAGCAGCCAACTCAGGAACTATGGCTACACCTTC CASSQLRNYGYTF TRBJ1-2 few NA TRBV4-1
TGTGCCATAAGGGGGACAGGGGGCTTTGGGGCCAACGTCCTGACTTTC CAIRGTGGFGANVLTF TRBJ2-6 NA TRBD1 TRBV30
TGTGCCACAAAACTATCGCGACCGGCCGGAGAGACCCAGTACTTC CATKLSRPAGETQYF TRBJ2-5 NA NA TRBV19
TGTGCCAACAGAGAGAACTCTTGGAAAGGACAGAGAAACGGGGCTGGCTACACCTTC CANRENSWKGQRNGAGYTF TRBJ1-2 once NA TRBV27
TGTGCCGCTAATAGCGGGTTTAGCACAGATACGCAGTATTTT CAANSGFSTDTQYF TRBJ2-3 NA TRBD2 TRBV7-2
TGTGCCAGCAGAAGACAGGGTGTCGGGGAGCTGTTTTTT CASRRQGVGELFF TRBJ2-2 NA TRBD1 TRBV6-5
TGTGCCAGCAGTCCGGACTACTCTGGAAACACCATATATTTT CASSPDYSGNTIYF TRBJ1-3 NA NA TRBV28
TGCGCCAGCAGGGACTCGACTAGCACAGATACGCAGTATTTT CASRDSTSTDTQYF TRBJ2-3 NA NA TRBV10-1
TGTGCCAGCAGTGAATCCACCCGGGGAGGCACAGATACGCAGTATTTT CASSESTRGGTDTQYF TRBJ2-3 NA NA TRBV6-1
TGTGCCAGCAGTCGCCAGGGATATGGCGAGCAGTACTTC CASSRQGYGEQYF TRBJ2-7 few NA TRBV27
TGTGCCAGTATGGGGGCGTACGAGCAGTACTTC CASMGAYEQYF TRBJ2-7 NA NA TRBV6-1
TGTGCCAGCAGTTCCTTCGGGACAGGGAGGGAAAAACTGTTTTTT CASSSFGTGREKLFF TRBJ1-4 NA TRBD1 TRBV28
TGTGCCAGCAGCCACCCAGGGGGAAGGGGGCAGGACTATGGCTACACCTTC CASSHPGGRGQDYGYTF TRBJ1-2 NA TRBD1 TRBV4-2
TGTGCCAGCGGTACCGGGACAGGGCGTAATGGCTACACCTTC CASGTGTGRNGYTF TRBJ1-2 NA TRBD1 TRBV27
TGTGCCAGCTCACCCGGGACAAACAATCAGCCCCAGCATTTT CASSPGTNNQPQHF TRBJ1-5 once NA TRBV18
TGTGCCAGCAGTTATAGACTAAGCTCCTACAATGAGCAGTTCTTC CASSYRLSSYNEQFF TRBJ2-1 NA NA TRBV6-4
TGTGCCAGCAGCTCCGACAGCGAAGGGGAAAAACTGTTTTTT CASSSDSEGEKLFF TRBJ1-4 NA NA TRBV9
TGTGCCAGCAGCTTAGGGGGACTAGTCGCTGAGACCCAGTACTTC CASSLGGLVAETQYF TRBJ2-5 NA TRBD2 TRBV7-3
TGCGCCAGCAGCTTGCTTCAGACAGCGATTAATGAGCAGTTCTTC CASSLLQTAINEQFF TRBJ2-1 NA NA TRBV5-1
TGCAGCGCGGGACTAGCGGGAGGCCGGTGGGAGACCCAGTACTTC CSAGLAGGRWETQYF TRBJ2-5 NA TRBD2 TRBV29-1
TGCGCCAGCAGCTTGGCAGGGGTAGCAGCTTTCTTT CASSLAGVAAFF TRBJ1-1 NA NA TRBV5-1